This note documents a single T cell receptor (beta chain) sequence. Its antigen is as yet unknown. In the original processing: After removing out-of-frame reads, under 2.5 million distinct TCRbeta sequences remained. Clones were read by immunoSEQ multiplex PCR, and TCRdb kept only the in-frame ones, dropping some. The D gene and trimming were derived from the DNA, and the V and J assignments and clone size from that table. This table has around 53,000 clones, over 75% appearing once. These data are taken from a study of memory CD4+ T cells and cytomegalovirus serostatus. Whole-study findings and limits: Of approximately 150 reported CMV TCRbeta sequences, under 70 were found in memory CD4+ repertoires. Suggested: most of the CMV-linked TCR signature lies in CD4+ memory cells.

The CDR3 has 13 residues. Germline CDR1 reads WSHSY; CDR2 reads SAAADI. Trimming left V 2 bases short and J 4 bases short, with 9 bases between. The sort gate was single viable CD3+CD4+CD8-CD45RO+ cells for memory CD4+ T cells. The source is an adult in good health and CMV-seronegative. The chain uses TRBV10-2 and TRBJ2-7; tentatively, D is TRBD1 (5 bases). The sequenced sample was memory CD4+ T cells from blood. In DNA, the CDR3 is TGCGCCAGCAGTGAGATGACAGCTTACGAGCAGTACTTC. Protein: CASSEMTAYEQYF.